This T cell receptor (beta chain) was sequenced in a study of T cell changes during pregnancy in multiple sclerosis. TCRdb's copy holds only in-frame clones and misses some; the assay was immunoSEQ multiplex PCR. The sample lists some 87,000 clones, roughly 92% occurring once. CDR1 and CDR2 (germline): MDHEN, SYDVKM. The CDR3 has 13 residues. Deletions cut 3 bases from V and 4 bases from J, with 9 bases between. The sequence came from a female donor with multiple sclerosis, enrolled in a pregnancy study. Sequencing used peripheral blood, obtained in the first trimester of pregnancy. This sequence joins TRBV28 and TRBJ2-5; a weak D match, TRBD2 (6 bases). CDR3 DNA: TGTGCCAGCAGTTTTCGGGGGAGAGAGACCCAGTACTTC. It encodes CASSFRGRETQYF.